The 5 T cell receptor beta chains listed next were all sequenced from one sample in a study of T-cell memory formation after mild COVID-19. Each CDR3 protein is one row after TCRdb ran MiXCR on the 5' RACE reads. The sample has about 200,000 distinct CDR3 sequences; more than 8% are singletons. Material: PBMCs or a T cell subset sorted from them (not recorded which). These receptors all come from a man aged 18-30 years who had mild COVID-19 (a few samples of this study predate the infection). Cell type and time point are not known.

The chain joins TRBV5-5 to TRBJ2-3; TRBD2 matches at 16 bases. J gave up 4 bases and V 6 bases, and 8 bases lay outside the gene matches. Germline V gene data show CDR1 as SGHKS and CDR2 as YYEKEE (reference sequence). The CDR3 runs 17 residues. CDR3 DNA sequence: TGTGCCAGCAAATCCTCCGGGACTAGCGGGGGGGCAGATACGCAGTATTTT. This sequence encodes CASKSSGTSGGADTQYF.

This clonotype was seen a handful of times. This chain joins TRBV5-1 and TRBJ1-1, with D unresolved. This CDR3 comprises 13 residues. Between the trimmed V and J ends, which lost 1 base and 3 bases, there was a span of 7 bases. Looked up from germline, CDR1 is SGHRS and CDR2 is YFSETQ. The CDR3 sequence: CASSLITDTEAFF. CDR3 in DNA: TGCGCCAGCAGCTTGATAACAGACACTGAAGCTTTCTTT.

In this sample, this clonotype turned up a few times. V usage is TRBV5-1 and J usage is TRBJ2-2; no clear D gene. The V gene's germline CDR1 is SGHRS and CDR2 YFSETQ. This CDR3 has 15 amino acids. Trimming took 0 bases from V and 1 from J, leaving 7 bases between them. CDR3: CASSLVRLNTGELFF. CDR3 DNA sequence: TGCGCCAGCAGCTTGGTGCGGCTGAACACCGGGGAGCTGTTTTTT.

This clonotype was detected only a few times. The chain links TRBV20-1 to TRBJ1-2, with 8 bases lining up with TRBD1. Germline assignment: CDR1 DFQATT and CDR2 SNEGSKA (reference sequence). The V and J ends lost 0 bases and 4 bases, in that order; junction bases with no gene match: 4. The CDR3 spans 14 residues. In DNA form, the CDR3 reads TGCAGTGCTAGAGATCGCGGACAGGGCTATGGCTACACCTTC. The encoded protein is CSARDRGQGYGYTF.

This clonotype was detected many times. The rearrangement uses TRBV5-5 and TRBJ1-2, with TRBD1 matching 9 bases. The CDR3 covers 15 residues. In germline, CDR1 is SGHKS, CDR2 YYEKEE (reference sequence). J was trimmed by 6 bases and V by 6 bases; bases with no gene match: 12. CDR3 sequence (DNA): TGTGCCAGCAATCCGGGACAGGGAAGATGGGATGGCTACACCTTC. Its protein product is CASNPGQGRWDGYTF.